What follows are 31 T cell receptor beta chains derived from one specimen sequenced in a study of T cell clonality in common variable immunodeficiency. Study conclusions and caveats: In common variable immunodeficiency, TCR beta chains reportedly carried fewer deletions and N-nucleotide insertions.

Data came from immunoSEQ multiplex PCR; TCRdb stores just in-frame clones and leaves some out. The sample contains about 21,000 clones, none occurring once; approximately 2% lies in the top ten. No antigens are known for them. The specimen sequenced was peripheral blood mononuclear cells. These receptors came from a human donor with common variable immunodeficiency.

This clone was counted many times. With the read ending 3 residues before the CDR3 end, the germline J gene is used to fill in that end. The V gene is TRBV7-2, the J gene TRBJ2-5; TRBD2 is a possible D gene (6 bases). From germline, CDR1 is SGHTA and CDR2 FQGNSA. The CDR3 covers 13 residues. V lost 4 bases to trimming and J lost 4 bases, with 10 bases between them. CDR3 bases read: TGTGCCAGCAGCTCCGGGACTGGAGAGACC. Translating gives CASSSGTGET. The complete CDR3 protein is CASSSGTGETQYF.

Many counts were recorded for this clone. The DNA read from the CDR3 is TGTGCCAGCAGTCCATTCCGACAGGTCGAG. It encodes CASSPFRQVE. The CDR3 as a whole reads CASSPFRQVEQYF. The chain uses TRBV14 and TRBJ2-7; TRBD1 is a possible D gene (6 bases). The read gets to within 3 residues of the CDR3 end, and the germline J gene fills in the rest. With 6 bases removed from V and 6 bases from J, the gap between germline ends came to 15 bases. From germline, CDR1 is SGHDN and CDR2 FVKESK. The CDR3 contains 13 residues. Full variable domain (rest looked up from reference TRBV14 and TRBJ2-7): EAGVTQFPSHSVIEKGQTVTLRCDPISGHDNLYWYRRVMGKEIKFLLHFVKESKQDESGMPNNRFLAERTGGTYSTLKVQPAELEDSGVYFCASSPFRQVEQYFGPGTRLTVT.

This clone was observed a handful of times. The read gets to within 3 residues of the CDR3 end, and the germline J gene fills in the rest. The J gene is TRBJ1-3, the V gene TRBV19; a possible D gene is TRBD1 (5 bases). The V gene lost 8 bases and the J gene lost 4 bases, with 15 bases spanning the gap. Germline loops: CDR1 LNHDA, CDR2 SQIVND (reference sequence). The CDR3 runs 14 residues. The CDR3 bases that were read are TGTGCCAGTGCTTCGTTGGCAGGGGGAAACACC. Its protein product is CASASLAGGNT. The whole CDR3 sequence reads CASASLAGGNTIYF.

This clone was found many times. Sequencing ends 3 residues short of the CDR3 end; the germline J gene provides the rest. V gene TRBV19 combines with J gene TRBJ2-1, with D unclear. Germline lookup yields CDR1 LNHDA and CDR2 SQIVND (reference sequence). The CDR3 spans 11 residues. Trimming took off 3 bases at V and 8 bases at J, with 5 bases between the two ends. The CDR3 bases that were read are TGTGCCAGTAGTATCTCTGATGAG. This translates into CASSISDE. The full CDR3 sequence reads CASSISDEQFF.

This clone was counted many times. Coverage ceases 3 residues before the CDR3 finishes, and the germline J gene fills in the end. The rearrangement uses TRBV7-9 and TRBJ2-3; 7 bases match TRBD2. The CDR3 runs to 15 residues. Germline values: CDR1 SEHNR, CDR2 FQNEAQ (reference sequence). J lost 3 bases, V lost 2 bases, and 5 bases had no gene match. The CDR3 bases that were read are TGTGCCAGCAGCTTACCCTCGGGGGGTACAGATACG. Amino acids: CASSLPSGGTDT. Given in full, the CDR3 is CASSLPSGGTDTQYF.

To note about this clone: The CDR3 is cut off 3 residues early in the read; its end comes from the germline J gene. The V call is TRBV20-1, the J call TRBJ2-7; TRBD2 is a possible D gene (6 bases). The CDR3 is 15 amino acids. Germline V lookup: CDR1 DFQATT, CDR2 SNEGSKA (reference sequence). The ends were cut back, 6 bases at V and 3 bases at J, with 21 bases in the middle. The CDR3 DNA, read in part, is TGCAGTGCGGGGGACTCCCGGTCTGTCCTCTACGAG. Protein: CSAGDSRSVLYE. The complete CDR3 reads CSAGDSRSVLYEQYF.

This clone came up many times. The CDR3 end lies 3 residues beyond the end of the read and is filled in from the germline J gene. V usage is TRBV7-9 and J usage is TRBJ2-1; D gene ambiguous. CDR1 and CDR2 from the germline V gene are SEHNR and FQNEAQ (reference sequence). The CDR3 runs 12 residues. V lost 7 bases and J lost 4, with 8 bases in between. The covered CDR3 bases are TGTGCCAGCAACTACCCATACAATGAG. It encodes CASNYPYNE. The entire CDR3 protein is CASNYPYNEQFF.

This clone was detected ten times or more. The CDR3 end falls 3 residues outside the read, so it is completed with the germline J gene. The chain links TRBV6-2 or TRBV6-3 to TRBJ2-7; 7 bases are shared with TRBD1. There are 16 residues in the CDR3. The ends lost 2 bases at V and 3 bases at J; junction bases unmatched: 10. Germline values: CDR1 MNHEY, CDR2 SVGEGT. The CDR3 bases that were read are TGTGCCAGCAGTTACACCTATGGGACAGTTGTCTACGAG. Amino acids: CASSYTYGTVVYE. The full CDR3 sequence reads CASSYTYGTVVYEQYF.

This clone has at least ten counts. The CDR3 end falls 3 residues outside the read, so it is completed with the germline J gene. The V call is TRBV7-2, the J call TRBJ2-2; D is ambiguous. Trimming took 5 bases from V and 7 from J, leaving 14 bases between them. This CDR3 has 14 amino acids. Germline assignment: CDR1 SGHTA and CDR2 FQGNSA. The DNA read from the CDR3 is TGTGCCAGCAGCCCCTCCATTAACGGCGGGGAG. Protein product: CASSPSINGGE. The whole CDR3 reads CASSPSINGGELFF.

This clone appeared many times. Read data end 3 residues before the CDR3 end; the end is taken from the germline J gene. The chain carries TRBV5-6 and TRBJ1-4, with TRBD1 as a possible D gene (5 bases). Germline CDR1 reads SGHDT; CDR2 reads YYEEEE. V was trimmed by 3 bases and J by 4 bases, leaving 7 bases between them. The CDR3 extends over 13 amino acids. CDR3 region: CASSSDSNEKLFF. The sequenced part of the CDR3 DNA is TGTGCCAGCAGCTCCGACAGTAATGAAAAA.

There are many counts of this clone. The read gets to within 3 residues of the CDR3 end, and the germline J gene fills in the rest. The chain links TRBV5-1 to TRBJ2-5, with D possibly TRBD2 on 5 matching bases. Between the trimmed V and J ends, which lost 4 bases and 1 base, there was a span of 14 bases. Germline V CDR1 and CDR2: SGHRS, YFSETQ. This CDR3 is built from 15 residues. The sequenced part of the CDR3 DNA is TGCGCCAGCAGCCCAAGTCGGGGATCCCAAGAGACC. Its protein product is CASSPSRGSQET. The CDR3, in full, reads CASSPSRGSQETQYF.

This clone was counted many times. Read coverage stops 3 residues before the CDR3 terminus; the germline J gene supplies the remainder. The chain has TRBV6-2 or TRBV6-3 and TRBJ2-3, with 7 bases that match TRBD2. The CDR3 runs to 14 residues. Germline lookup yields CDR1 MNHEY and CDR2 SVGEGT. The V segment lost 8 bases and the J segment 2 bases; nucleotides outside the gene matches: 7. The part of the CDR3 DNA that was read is TGTGCCAGCGCCCAAAGACTAGCCACAGATACG. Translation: CASAQRLATDT. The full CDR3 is CASAQRLATDTQYF.

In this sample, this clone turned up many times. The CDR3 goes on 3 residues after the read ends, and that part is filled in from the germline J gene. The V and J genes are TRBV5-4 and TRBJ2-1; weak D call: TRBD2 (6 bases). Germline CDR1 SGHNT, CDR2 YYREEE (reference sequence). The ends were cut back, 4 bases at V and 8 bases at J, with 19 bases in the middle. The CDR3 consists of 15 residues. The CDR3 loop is CASSPRAGPRDEQFF. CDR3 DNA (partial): TGTGCCAGCAGCCCCCGGGCGGGGCCGAGAGATGAG.

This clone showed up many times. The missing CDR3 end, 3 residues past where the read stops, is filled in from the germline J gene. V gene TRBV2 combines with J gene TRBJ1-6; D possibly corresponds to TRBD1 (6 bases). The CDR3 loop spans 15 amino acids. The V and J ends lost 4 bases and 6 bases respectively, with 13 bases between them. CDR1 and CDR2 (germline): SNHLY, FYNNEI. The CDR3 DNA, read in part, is TGTGCCAGCAGTGCTGAAAGGACAGTTAATTCACCC. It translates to CASSAERTVNSP. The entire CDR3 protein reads CASSAERTVNSPLHF.

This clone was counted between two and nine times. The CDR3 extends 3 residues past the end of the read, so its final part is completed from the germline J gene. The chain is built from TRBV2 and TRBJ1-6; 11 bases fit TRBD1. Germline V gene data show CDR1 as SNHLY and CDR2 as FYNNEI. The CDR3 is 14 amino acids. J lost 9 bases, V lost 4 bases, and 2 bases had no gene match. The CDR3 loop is CASSGGTGGSPLHF. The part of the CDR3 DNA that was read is TGTGCCAGCAGTGGCGGGACAGGGGGTTCACCC.

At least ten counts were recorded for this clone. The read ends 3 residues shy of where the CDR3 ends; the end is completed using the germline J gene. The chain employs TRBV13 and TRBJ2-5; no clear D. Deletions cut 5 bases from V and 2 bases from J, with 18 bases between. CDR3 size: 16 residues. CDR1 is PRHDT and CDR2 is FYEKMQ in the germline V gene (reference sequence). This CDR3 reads CASSPFSRGFQETQYF. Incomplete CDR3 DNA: TGTGCCAGCAGCCCCTTTTCTCGCGGATTTCAAGAGACC.

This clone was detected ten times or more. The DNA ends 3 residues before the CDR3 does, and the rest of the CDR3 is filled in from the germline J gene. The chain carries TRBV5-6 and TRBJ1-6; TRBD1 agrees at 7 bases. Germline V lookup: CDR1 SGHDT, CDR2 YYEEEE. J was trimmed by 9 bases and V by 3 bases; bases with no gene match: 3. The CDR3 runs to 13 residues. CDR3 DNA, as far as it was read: TGTGCCAGCAGCTCGGGGACAGCTTCACCC. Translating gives CASSSGTASP. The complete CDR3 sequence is CASSSGTASPLHF.

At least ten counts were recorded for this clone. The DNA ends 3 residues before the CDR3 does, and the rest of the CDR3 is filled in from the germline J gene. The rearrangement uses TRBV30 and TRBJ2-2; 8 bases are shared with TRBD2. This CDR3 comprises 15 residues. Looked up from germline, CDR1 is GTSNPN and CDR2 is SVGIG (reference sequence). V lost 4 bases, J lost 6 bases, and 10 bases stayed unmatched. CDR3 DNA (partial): TGTGCCTGGATAGCTAGCGGGCTCGGGTCCGGGGAG. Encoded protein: CAWIASGLGSGE. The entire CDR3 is CAWIASGLGSGELFF.

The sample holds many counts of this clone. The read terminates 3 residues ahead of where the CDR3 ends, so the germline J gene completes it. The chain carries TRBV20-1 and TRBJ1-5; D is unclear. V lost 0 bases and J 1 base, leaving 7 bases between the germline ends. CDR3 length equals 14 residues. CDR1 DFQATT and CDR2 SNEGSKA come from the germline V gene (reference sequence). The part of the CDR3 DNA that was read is TGCAGTGCTAGAGAACAATCGAGCAATCAGCCC. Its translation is CSAREQSSNQP. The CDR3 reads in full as CSAREQSSNQPQHF.

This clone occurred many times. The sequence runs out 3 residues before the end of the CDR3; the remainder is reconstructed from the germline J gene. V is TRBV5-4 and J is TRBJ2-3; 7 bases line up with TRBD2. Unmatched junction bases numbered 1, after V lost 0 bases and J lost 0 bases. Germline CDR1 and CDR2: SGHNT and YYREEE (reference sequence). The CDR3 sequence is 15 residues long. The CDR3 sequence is CASSLGLASTDTQYF. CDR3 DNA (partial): TGTGCCAGCAGCTTGGGACTAGCTAGCACAGATACG.

The covered CDR3 bases are TGTGCCAGCAGCTTATTAACAGGGACAAATTCACCC. Its protein is CASSLLTGTNSP. The entire CDR3 sequence reads CASSLLTGTNSPLHF. The rearrangement joins TRBV7-9 to TRBJ1-6, with D possibly matching TRBD1 (6 bases). The DNA ends 3 residues before the CDR3 does, and the rest of the CDR3 is filled in from the germline J gene. The V gene lost 2 bases and the J gene lost 7 bases, with 12 bases spanning the gap. The CDR3 is made up of 15 amino acids. Germline CDR1 is SEHNR and CDR2 is FQNEAQ (reference sequence).

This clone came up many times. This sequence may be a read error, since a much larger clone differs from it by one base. This CDR3 reads CAISETTLWDTGELFF. CDR3 DNA (partial): TGTGCCATCAGTGAGACTACTCTATGGGACACCGGGGAG. The chain has TRBV10-3 and TRBJ2-2; D not certain. The read ends 3 residues early relative to the CDR3; the germline J gene fills the gap. Per germline, CDR1 ENHRY and CDR2 SYGVKD. The ends were cut back, 2 bases at V and 3 bases at J, with 13 bases in the middle. The CDR3 contains 16 residues.

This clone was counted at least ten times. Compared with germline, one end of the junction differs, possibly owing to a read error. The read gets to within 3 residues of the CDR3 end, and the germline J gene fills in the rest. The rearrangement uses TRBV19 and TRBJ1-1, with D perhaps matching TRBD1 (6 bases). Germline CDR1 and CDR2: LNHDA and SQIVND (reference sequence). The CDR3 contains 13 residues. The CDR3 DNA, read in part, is TGTGCCAGTACCAGGGGAAGGAACGCTGAA. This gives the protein CASTRGRNAE. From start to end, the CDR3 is CASTRGRNAEAFF.

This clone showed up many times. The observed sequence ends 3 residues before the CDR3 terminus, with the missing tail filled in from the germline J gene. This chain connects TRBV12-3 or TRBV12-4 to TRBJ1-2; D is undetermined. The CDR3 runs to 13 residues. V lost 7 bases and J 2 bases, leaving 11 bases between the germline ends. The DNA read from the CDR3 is TGTGCCAGCATAGGGCAGAACAACTATGGC. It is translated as CASIGQNNYG. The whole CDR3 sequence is CASIGQNNYGYTF.

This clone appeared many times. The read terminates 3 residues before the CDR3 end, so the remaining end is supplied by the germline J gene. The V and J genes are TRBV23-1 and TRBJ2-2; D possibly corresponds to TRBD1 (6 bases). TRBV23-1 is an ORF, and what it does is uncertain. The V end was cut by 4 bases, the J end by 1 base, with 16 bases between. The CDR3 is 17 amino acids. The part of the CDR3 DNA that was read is TGCGCCAGCAGTCCAGATTTCGGACAGAGGAACACCGGGGAG. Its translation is CASSPDFGQRNTGE. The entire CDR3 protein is CASSPDFGQRNTGELFF.

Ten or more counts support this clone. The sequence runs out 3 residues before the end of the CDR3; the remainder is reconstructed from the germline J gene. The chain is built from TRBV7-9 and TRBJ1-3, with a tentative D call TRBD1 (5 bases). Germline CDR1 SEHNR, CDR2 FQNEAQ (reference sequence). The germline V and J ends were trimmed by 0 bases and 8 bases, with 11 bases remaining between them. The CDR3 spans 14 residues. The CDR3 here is CASSLADRQHTIYF. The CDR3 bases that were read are TGTGCCAGCAGCTTAGCCGACAGACAACACACC.

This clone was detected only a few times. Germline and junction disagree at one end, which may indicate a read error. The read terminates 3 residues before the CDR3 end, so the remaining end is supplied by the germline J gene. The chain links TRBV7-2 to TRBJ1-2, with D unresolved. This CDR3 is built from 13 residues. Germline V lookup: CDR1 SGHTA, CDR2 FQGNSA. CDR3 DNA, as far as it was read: TGTGCCAGCAGCTTACGAAATCTCTATGGT. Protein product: CASSLRNLYG. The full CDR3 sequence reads CASSLRNLYGYTF.

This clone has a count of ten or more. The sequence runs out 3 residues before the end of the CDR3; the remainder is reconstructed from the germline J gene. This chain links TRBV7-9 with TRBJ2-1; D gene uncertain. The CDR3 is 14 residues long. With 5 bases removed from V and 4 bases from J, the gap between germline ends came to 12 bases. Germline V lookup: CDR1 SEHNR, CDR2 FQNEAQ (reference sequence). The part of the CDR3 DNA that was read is TGTGCCAGCAGCCCCCCCGAACTTTACAATGAG. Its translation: CASSPPELYNE. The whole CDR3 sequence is CASSPPELYNEQFF.

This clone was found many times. The CDR3 is CASSISSQGLMNTEAFF. CDR3 bases read: TGTGCCAGTAGTATCTCGTCCCAGGGGTTAATGAACACTGAA. The chain has TRBV19 and TRBJ1-1, with D possibly TRBD1 on 6 matching bases. Coverage ceases 3 residues before the CDR3 finishes, and the germline J gene fills in the end. The CDR3 has 17 residues. Between the trimmed V and J ends, which lost 3 bases and 0 bases, there was a span of 17 bases. The germline V gene has CDR1 LNHDA and CDR2 SQIVND (reference sequence).

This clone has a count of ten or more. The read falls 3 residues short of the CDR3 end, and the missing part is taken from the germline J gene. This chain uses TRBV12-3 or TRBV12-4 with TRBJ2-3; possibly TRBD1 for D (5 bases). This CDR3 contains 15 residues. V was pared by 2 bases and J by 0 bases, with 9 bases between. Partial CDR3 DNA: TGTGCCAGCAGTTTATCGACAGCTAGCACAGATACG. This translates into CASSLSTASTDT. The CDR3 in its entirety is CASSLSTASTDTQYF.

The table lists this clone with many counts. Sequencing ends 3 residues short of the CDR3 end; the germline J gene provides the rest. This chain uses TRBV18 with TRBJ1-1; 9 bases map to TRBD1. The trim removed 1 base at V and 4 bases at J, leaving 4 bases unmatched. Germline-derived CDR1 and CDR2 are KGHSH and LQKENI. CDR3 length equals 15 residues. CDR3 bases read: TGTGCCAGCTCACCACGACAGGGGGATGGCACTGAA. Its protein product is CASSPRQGDGTE. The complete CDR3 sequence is CASSPRQGDGTEAFF.